This passage covers 26 T cell receptor beta chains from one sample sequenced in a study of blood T cells in healthy people across ages. The use of a sample-barcoded 5' primer and a J-beta primer mix characterized a second PCR of 7 to 11 cycles. One entry per CDR3 protein, called by TCRdb with MiXCR from the 5' RACE reads. The sample shows about 1.4 million distinct CDR3 sequences, around 55% of them seen only once. Sequencing input: blood. The receptors were sampled from a man aged 18 to 29 in good health.

A few counts support this clonotype. The J gene is TRBJ2-7, the V gene TRBV6-4; D call uncertain. V was trimmed by 7 bases and J by 4 bases, leaving 8 bases between them. This CDR3 has 11 amino acids. Germline assignment: CDR1 MRHNA and CDR2 SNTAGT. The CDR3 is CASKDRYEQYF. CDR3 nucleotide sequence: TGTGCCAGCAAGGACCGATACGAGCAGTACTTC.

This clonotype was counted between two and nine times. This chain connects TRBV7-6 to TRBJ2-7; D assignment may be TRBD1 or TRBD2 (7 bases each). Trimming left V 3 bases short and J 5 bases short, with 20 bases between. From germline, CDR1 is SGHVS and CDR2 FNYEAQ. The CDR3 is 16 residues long. For the CDR3, the DNA is TGTGCCAGCAGCTTGTCTAGCGGCCACACAGGGGACGAGCAGTACTTC. Its translation is CASSLSSGHTGDEQYF.

A note on this clonotype: Its ends do not fully match the called genes, so a read error is possible. The rearrangement uses TRBV4-3 and TRBJ2-1, with D perhaps matching TRBD2 (6 bases). CDR3 length equals 17 residues. Germline V gene data show CDR1 as LGHNA and CDR2 as YSLEER. CDR3 region: CASSQGTAGSSYNEPFF. Written as DNA, the CDR3 is TGCGCCAGCAGCCAGGGTACGGCGGGGAGCTCCTACAATGAGCCGTTCTTC.

Worth noting for this clonotype: This may be a read error: a much more frequent sequence differs by one nucleotide. V usage is TRBV2 and J usage is TRBJ2-5; no firm D call. The CDR3 spans 15 residues. Deletions cut 3 bases from V and 1 base from J, with 12 bases between. Germline CDR1 reads SNHLY; CDR2 reads FYNNEI. The CDR3 sequence is CASSDGRQLQETQYF. The CDR3 DNA is TGTGCCAGCAGTGACGGAAGACAACTCCAAGAGACCCAGTACTTC. The full variable domain, completed using reference TRBV2 and TRBJ2-5, is EPEVTQTPSHQVTQMGQEVILRCVPISNHLYFYWYRQILGQKVEFLVSFYNNEISEKSEIFDDQFSVERPDGSNFTLKIRSTKLEDSAMYFCASSDGRQLQETQYFGPGTRLLVL.

CDR3 in amino acids: CASSLDPVEAFF. CDR3 in DNA: TGTGCCAGCAGCTTAGATCCAGTCGAAGCTTTCTTT. The chain uses TRBV7-2 and TRBJ1-1; D is unresolved. Germline V gene lookup returns CDR1 SGHTA and CDR2 FQGNSA. V was trimmed by 1 base and J by 8 bases, leaving 8 bases between them. This CDR3 region has 12 residues.

In DNA form, the CDR3 reads TGTGCCAGCAGTCAGGACACCGGCGTACCTAATGAAAAACTGTTTTTT. This translates into CASSQDTGVPNEKLFF. The V and J genes are TRBV6-1 and TRBJ1-4; D is perhaps TRBD1 (5 bases). Germline assignment: CDR1 MNHNS and CDR2 SASEGT. The CDR3 has 16 residues. Trimming left V 5 bases short and J 3 bases short, with 16 bases between.

The V gene is TRBV7-2, the J gene TRBJ1-2, with 7 positions matching TRBD1. The V segment lost 0 bases and the J segment 3 bases; nucleotides outside the gene matches: 4. This CDR3 region has 15 residues. Germline V gene data show CDR1 as SGHTA and CDR2 as FQGNSA. CDR3 region: CASSLAAGGDYGYTF. Here the CDR3 DNA reads TGTGCCAGCAGCTTAGCTGCAGGGGGGGACTATGGCTACACCTTC. Using reference TRBV7-2 and TRBJ1-2 for the parts outside the CDR3, the full variable domain is GAGVSQSPSNKVTEKGKDVELRCDPISGHTALYWYRQSLGQGLEFLIYFQGNSAPDKSGLPSDRFSAERTGGSVSTLTIQRTQQEDSAVYLCASSLAAGGDYGYTFGSGTRLTVV.

The table lists this clonotype with a few counts. The J gene is TRBJ1-4, the V gene TRBV28; TRBD1 matches 10 bases. CDR1 is MDHEN and CDR2 is SYDVKM in the germline V gene. After removal of 9 bases from V and 5 bases from J, the junction contained 3 bases not matched to a gene. This CDR3 region has 13 residues. Here the CDR3 reads CASTGQGNEKLFF. The CDR3 bases are TGTGCCAGTACGGGACAGGGGAATGAAAAACTGTTTTTT.

CDR3: CASSPHGSGANVLTF. The CDR3 DNA sequence: TGCGCCAGCAGCCCCCATGGCTCTGGGGCCAACGTCCTGACTTTC. V and J are TRBV4-1 and TRBJ2-6; D not resolved. Germline V CDR1 and CDR2: MGHRA, YSYEKL. V was cut by 4 bases and J by 0 bases, with 7 bases left in between. The CDR3 has 15 residues.

This clonotype was counted a few times. This chain connects TRBV29-1 to TRBJ2-7, with D possibly matching TRBD1 (6 bases). Per germline, CDR1 SQVTM and CDR2 ANQGSEA. The CDR3 is made up of 12 amino acids. V lost 3 bases to trimming and J lost 3 bases, with 9 bases between them. CDR3 region: CSVDVRGYEQYF. DNA for the CDR3: TGCAGCGTTGACGTCAGGGGCTACGAGCAGTACTTC.

The V gene is TRBV5-1, the J gene TRBJ2-5; TRBD2 might be the D (7 bases). The germline V gene encodes CDR1 SGHRS and CDR2 YFSETQ. The V and J ends lost 9 bases and 0 bases respectively, with 18 bases between them. This CDR3 contains 15 residues. CDR3 amino acids: CATSRGTNNQETQYF. The DNA for the CDR3 is TGCGCCACCTCGAGGGGGACTAATAACCAAGAGACCCAGTACTTC. Complete variable domain (other parts from reference TRBV5-1 and TRBJ2-5): KAGVTQTPRYLIKTRGQQVTLSCSPISGHRSVSWYQQTPGQGLQFLFEYFSETQRNKGNFPGRFSGRQFSNSRSEMNVSTLELGDSALYLCATSRGTNNQETQYFGPGTRLLVL.

This clonotype has more than one count but fewer than ten. The gene calls are TRBV29-1 and TRBJ1-4, with D perhaps matching TRBD1 (5 bases). The germline V and J ends were trimmed by 3 bases and 3 bases, with 8 bases remaining between them. The germline V gene encodes CDR1 SQVTM and CDR2 ANQGSEA. This CDR3 contains 13 residues. The CDR3 sequence is CSVEEGPNEKLFF. The CDR3 nucleotides read TGCAGCGTTGAGGAGGGACCTAATGAAAAACTGTTTTTT. Using reference TRBV29-1 and TRBJ1-4 for the parts outside the CDR3, the full variable domain is SAVISQKPSRDICQRGTSLTIQCQVDSQVTMMFWYRQQPGQSLTLIATANQGSEATYESGFVIDKFPISRPNLTFSTLTVSNMSPEDSSIYLCSVEEGPNEKLFFGSGTQLSVL.

The chain is built from TRBV29-1 and TRBJ2-7, with D perhaps being TRBD1 or TRBD2 (5 bases each). V was shortened by 4 bases and J by 5 bases, with 18 bases between the two germline ends. The germline CDR1 and CDR2 sequences are SQVTM and ANQGSEA. This CDR3 spans 14 amino acids. The DNA of the CDR3 is TGCAGCGTTGGTGTGGGGGTGGATAACAACGAGCAGTACTTC. Residues: CSVGVGVDNNEQYF.

This clonotype was observed a handful of times. This rearrangement joins TRBV7-2 to TRBJ2-2; the D is unclear. The length of the CDR3 is 15 residues. Germline-derived CDR1 and CDR2 are SGHTA and FQGNSA. V lost 6 bases and J lost 3, with 14 bases in between. The CDR3 sequence: CASRTSRMYTGELFF. For the CDR3, the DNA is TGTGCCAGCAGAACCAGTAGGATGTACACCGGGGAGCTGTTTTTT.

The chain couples TRBV4-2 to TRBJ1-2; D is undetermined. The germline gives CDR1 LGHNA, CDR2 YNFKEQ. V lost 1 base and J 12 bases, leaving 15 bases between the germline ends. The CDR3 is made up of 13 amino acids. CDR3 sequence reads: CASSQVFGSDNTF. The CDR3 DNA reads TGTGCCAGCAGCCAAGTCTTCGGGTCTGACAACACCTTC.

J is TRBJ2-1 and V is TRBV12-3 or TRBV12-4; 7 nucleotides align to TRBD2. The V and J ends lost 5 bases and 9 bases, in that order; junction bases with no gene match: 7. The CDR3 runs 13 residues. The CDR3 DNA sequence: TGTGCCAGCAGTGGGACTACCTACGGTGAGCAGTTCTTC. Amino acid sequence: CASSGTTYGEQFF.

CDR3 sequence reads: CASKNQGREPQHF. In DNA form, the CDR3 reads TGTGCCAGCAAAAATCAGGGTCGGGAGCCCCAGCATTTT. The chain joins TRBV6-1 to TRBJ1-5, with a tentative D call TRBD1 (5 bases). The length of the CDR3 is 13 residues. Trimming shortened V by 7 bases and J by 8 bases, and 15 bases separated the two germline ends. Germline values: CDR1 MNHNS, CDR2 SASEGT.

The J gene is TRBJ2-3, the V gene TRBV4-1; 8 bases align to TRBD2. The germline CDR1 and CDR2 sequences are MGHRA and YSYEKL. The CDR3 is made up of 18 amino acids. Germline trimming cut 4 bases from V and 0 bases from J; bases unmatched to any gene: 12. The CDR3 region is CASSRNGGLASSTDTQYF. DNA for the CDR3: TGCGCCAGCAGCCGGAACGGAGGACTAGCCTCTAGCACAGATACGCAGTATTTT.

The chain employs TRBV3-1 and TRBJ2-5, with TRBD1 as a possible D gene (6 bases). Trimming removed 5 bases from V and 0 bases from J, with 13 bases in between. Germline CDR1 reads LGHDT; CDR2 reads YNNKEL (reference sequence). The CDR3 loop spans 15 amino acids. The CDR3 DNA reads TGTGCCAGCAGCAGACTCGGACAGAACCAAGAGACCCAGTACTTC. This encodes CASSRLGQNQETQYF.

The rearrangement links TRBV9 to TRBJ2-3, with 8 bases matching TRBD1. V shed 4 bases and J 2 bases; nucleotides not matched to a gene: 12. CDR1 is SGDLS and CDR2 is YYNGEE in the germline V gene. CDR3 size: 17 residues. Written as DNA, the CDR3 is TGTGCCAGCAGCCTCGGGACAGGTTGGGATTCCACAGATACGCAGTATTTT. Its protein is CASSLGTGWDSTDTQYF.

The CDR3 protein is CASSLKTGVGGRDYEQYF. The CDR3 DNA reads as TGTGCCAGCTCACTGAAAACAGGGGTAGGGGGGCGAGACTACGAGCAGTACTTC. The V gene is TRBV18, the J gene TRBJ2-7; D may be TRBD1 (7 bases). Germline CDR1 reads KGHSH; CDR2 reads LQKENI. Trimming removed 4 bases from V and 3 bases from J, with 25 bases in between. This CDR3 spans 18 amino acids.

Only a few counts were recorded for this clonotype. This sequence joins TRBV20-1 and TRBJ2-7; 7 nucleotides align to TRBD1. This CDR3 comprises 14 residues. Germline V lookup: CDR1 DFQATT, CDR2 SNEGSKA (reference sequence). Trimming cost V 3 bases and J 5 bases; bases outside gene matches: 10. The CDR3 sequence is CSARDRSLSNEQYF. CDR3 sequence (DNA): TGCAGTGCTAGGGACAGGTCCCTTAGTAACGAGCAGTACTTC.

The CDR3 DNA sequence: TGTGCCAGCAGTCTGGGACAGGGGACTCTCGAGCAGTTCTTC. Translating it yields CASSLGQGTLEQFF. V is TRBV6-5 and J is TRBJ2-7; TRBD1 matches at 10 bases. The J call may not be correct, given that the DNA end is closer to TRBJ2-1. CDR3 length equals 14 residues. Looked up from germline, CDR1 is MNHEY and CDR2 is SVGAGI.

The chain recombines TRBV7-9 with TRBJ2-1; D tentatively reads TRBD1 or TRBD2 (5 bases each). The DNA end favors TRBJ2-7, so the J call may be wrong. This CDR3 region has 16 residues. Germline V CDR1 and CDR2: SEHNR, FQNEAQ (reference sequence). CDR3: CASSLGDLSGYYEQYF. CDR3 DNA sequence: TGTGCCAGCAGCTTGGGGGACCTCTCCGGTTACTACGAGCAGTACTTC.

The gene calls are TRBV21-1 and TRBJ1-4; the listed D gene, TRBD1, was not tested against the DNA. TRBV21-1 is flagged as a pseudogene. The length of the CDR3 is 15 residues. CDR3 sequence reads: CASRPEYKDNEKLFF. In DNA, the CDR3 is TGTGCCAGTCGCCCAGAGTACAAGGATAATGAAAAACTGTTTTTT.

The chain uses TRBV9 and TRBJ1-1; no clear D gene. Germline loops: CDR1 SGDLS, CDR2 YYNGEE. Trimming cost V 3 bases and J 4 bases, with 16 bases left between them. The CDR3 is 15 residues long. CDR3 loop: CASSEAAGFLTEAFF. The CDR3 coding sequence is TGTGCCAGCAGCGAGGCAGCGGGGTTCCTCACTGAAGCTTTCTTT.